This entry lists 4 T cell receptor beta chains sequenced from one sample in a study of cytomegalovirus exposure and HLA in healthy donors. The study ran its PCR with 60 Vbeta and 13 Jbeta primers. The protocol was immunoSEQ multiplex PCR, while the TCRdb copy is restricted to in-frame clones and leaves out a portion. The table records approximately 53,000 clones, around 73% of them present only once. The material sequenced was PBMCs. The source of these receptors is a woman aged 40 to 50 in good health and CMV-seropositive.

The V gene is TRBV7-2, the J gene TRBJ1-5; weak D call: TRBD1 (5 bases). The V and J ends lost 0 bases and 14 bases respectively, with 11 bases between them. CDR1 is SGHTA and CDR2 is FQGNSA in the germline V gene. CDR3 length: 12 residues. The CDR3 here is CASSLARDLKHF. Here the CDR3 DNA reads TGTGCCAGCAGCTTAGCGCGGGACCTCAAGCATTTT.

The chain recombines TRBV19 with TRBJ1-5, with D perhaps TRBD1 (5 bases). V gave up 7 bases and J gave up 7 bases, with 20 bases separating them. This CDR3 is 15 amino acids long. Germline CDR1 is LNHDA and CDR2 is SQIVND (reference sequence). The CDR3 protein is CASIDQGARNQPQHF. The CDR3 region has the DNA TGTGCCAGTATCGATCAGGGTGCCCGAAACCAGCCCCAGCATTTT.

The chain combines TRBV28 with TRBJ1-5; TRBD1 is a possible D gene (6 bases). V was shortened by 5 bases and J by 6 bases, with 17 bases between the two germline ends. The CDR3 runs to 15 residues. Germline V gene sequence: CDR1 MDHEN, CDR2 SYDVKM. Here the CDR3 reads CASSQRGGVGQPQHF. CDR3 nucleotides: TGTGCCAGCAGTCAGCGGGGGGGCGTTGGTCAGCCCCAGCATTTT.

This clone was counted once. Germline is not matched at one junction end, which may reflect a read error. Additional DNA sequences in this sample encode the identical CDR3. The chain joins TRBV7-9 to TRBJ1-5; weak D call: TRBD1 (6 bases). Germline V gene data show CDR1 as SEHNR and CDR2 as FQNEAQ (reference sequence). The CDR3 runs to 13 residues. The CDR3 here is CASQQGNNQPQHF. The CDR3 DNA is TGTGCCAGCCAACAGGGAAATAATCAGCCCCAGCATTTC.